Reported below is one T cell receptor beta chain. The data belong to a study of blood T cell repertoires in COVID-19. On the study more broadly: There were acute and convalescent COVID-19 samples, and they came from the United States, Italy and Spain. T cells, B-cell-depleted T cells, or PBMCs supplied cDNA or gDNA.

Donors of Cohort 3 who recovered were those that had two negative PCRs, clearance, or symptom resolution. The assay was immunoSEQ multiplex PCR, and TCRdb's table has in-frame clones only and misses some. This sample carries 330,000 or so clones, more than 85% of them seen once, and the ten largest clones take about a fifth. The V segment lost 6 bases and the J segment 5 bases; nucleotides outside the gene matches: 15. The CDR3 extends over 17 amino acids. Germline values: CDR1 KGHDR, CDR2 SFDVKD. Sample: PBMCs or T cells enriched from blood (not recorded which). The clonotype originates from a woman aged 25 to 39 who had recovered from COVID-19. The rearrangement joins TRBV24-1 to TRBJ2-5, with 9 positions matching TRBD1. The CDR3 region is CATSPSPGTGFVETQYF. DNA of the CDR3: TGTGCCACCAGTCCTTCTCCCGGGACAGGGTTTGTCGAGACCCAGTACTTC.